This TCR beta chain is drawn from a study of blood T cell repertoires in COVID-19. Study as a whole: The origin of the acute and convalescent COVID-19 samples was the United States, Italy and Spain. The analysed material was cDNA or gDNA that came from T cells, B-cell-depleted T cells, or PBMCs.

The method was immunoSEQ multiplex PCR; TCRdb's version includes in-frame clones alone and lacks a portion of them. The sample has fewer than 250,000 clones, approximately 85% seen once. The germline CDR1 and CDR2 sequences are SSHAT and FNYEAQ (reference sequence). The CDR3 is made up of 15 amino acids. V was trimmed by 1 base and J by 3 bases, leaving 9 bases between them. This chain joins TRBV7-7 and TRBJ2-2; D perhaps matches TRBD2 (5 bases). The sequenced sample was peripheral blood. This TCR came from a woman aged 45-65 years with active or convalescent COVID-19. CDR3 DNA sequence: TGTGCCAGCAGCTTAGTGCCCGGGGACACCGGGGAGCTGTTTTTT. Translating gives CASSLVPGDTGELFF.